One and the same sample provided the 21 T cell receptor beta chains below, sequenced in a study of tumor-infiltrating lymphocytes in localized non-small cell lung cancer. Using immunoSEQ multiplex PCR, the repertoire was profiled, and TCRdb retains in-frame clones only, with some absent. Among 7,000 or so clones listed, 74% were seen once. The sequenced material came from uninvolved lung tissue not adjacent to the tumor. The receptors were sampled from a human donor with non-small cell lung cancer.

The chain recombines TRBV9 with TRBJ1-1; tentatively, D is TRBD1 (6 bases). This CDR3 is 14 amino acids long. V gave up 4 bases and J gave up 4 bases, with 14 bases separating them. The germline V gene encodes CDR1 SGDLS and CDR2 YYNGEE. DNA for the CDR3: TGTGCCAGCAGCCCCACGGACAGATCCACTGAAGCTTTCTTT. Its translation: CASSPTDRSTEAFF.

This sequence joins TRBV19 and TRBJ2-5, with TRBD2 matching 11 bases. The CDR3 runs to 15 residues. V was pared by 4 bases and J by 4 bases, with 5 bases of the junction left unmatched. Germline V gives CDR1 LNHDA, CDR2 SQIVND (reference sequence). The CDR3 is CASSTDSGRAETQYF. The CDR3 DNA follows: TGTGCCAGTAGTACGGATAGCGGGAGGGCAGAGACCCAGTACTTC.

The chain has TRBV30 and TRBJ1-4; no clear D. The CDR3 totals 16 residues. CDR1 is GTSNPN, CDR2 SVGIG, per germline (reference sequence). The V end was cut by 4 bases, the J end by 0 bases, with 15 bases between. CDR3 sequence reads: CAWNRGPGPTNEKLFF. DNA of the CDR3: TGTGCCTGGAACCGGGGTCCCGGACCAACTAATGAAAAACTGTTTTTT.

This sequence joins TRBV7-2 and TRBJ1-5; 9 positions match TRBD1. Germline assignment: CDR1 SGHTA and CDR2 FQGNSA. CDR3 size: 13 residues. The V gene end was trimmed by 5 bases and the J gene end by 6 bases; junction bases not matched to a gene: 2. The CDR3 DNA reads TGTGCCAGCAGCCAGGACAGGGGTCAGCCCCAGCATTTT. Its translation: CASSQDRGQPQHF.

This CDR3 is CASSDSSGMRNEQFF. CDR3 coding DNA: TGTGCCAGCAGTGATTCTAGCGGGATGAGAAATGAGCAGTTCTTC. The chain has TRBV25-1 and TRBJ2-1, with 9 bases matching TRBD2. Germline trimming cut 3 bases from V and 7 bases from J; bases unmatched to any gene: 7. CDR1 and CDR2 from the germline V gene are MGHDK and SYGVNS. This CDR3 is built from 15 residues. Filled out from reference TRBV25-1 and TRBJ2-1, the complete variable domain reads EADIYQTPRYLVIGTGKKITLECSQTMGHDKMYWYQQDPGMELHLIHYSYGVNSTEKGDLSSESTVSRIRTEHFPLTLESARPSHTSQYLCASSDSSGMRNEQFFGPGTRLTVL.

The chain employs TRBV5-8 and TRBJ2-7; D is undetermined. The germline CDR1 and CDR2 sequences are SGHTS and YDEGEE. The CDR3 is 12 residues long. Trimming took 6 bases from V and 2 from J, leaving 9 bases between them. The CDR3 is CASKGSPYEQYF. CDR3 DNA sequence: TGTGCCAGCAAGGGCAGCCCCTACGAGCAGTACTTC.

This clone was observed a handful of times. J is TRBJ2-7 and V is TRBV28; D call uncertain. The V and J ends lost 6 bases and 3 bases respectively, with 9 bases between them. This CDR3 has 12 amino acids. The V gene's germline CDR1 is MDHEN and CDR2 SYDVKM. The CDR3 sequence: CASSSRRYEQYF. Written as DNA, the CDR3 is TGTGCCAGCAGCTCCCGACGCTACGAGCAGTACTTC.

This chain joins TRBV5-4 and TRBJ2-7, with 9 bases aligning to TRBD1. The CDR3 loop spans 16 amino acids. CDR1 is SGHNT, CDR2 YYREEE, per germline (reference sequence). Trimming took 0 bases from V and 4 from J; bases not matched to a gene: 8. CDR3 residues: CASSLVQGASNYEQYF. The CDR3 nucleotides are TGTGCCAGCAGCTTGGTACAGGGGGCTTCGAATTACGAGCAGTACTTC. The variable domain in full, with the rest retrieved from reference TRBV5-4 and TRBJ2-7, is ETGVTQSPTHLIKTRGQQVTLRCSSQSGHNTVSWYQQALGQGPQFIFQYYREEENGRGNFPPRFSGLQFPNYSSELNVNALELDDSALYLCASSLVQGASNYEQYFGPGTRLTVT.

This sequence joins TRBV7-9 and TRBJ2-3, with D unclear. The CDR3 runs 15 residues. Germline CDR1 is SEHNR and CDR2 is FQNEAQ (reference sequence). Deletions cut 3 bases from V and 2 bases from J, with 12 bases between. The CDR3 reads CASSLMVTPTDTQYF. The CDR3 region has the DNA TGTGCCAGCAGCTTGATGGTCACGCCCACAGATACGCAGTATTTT.

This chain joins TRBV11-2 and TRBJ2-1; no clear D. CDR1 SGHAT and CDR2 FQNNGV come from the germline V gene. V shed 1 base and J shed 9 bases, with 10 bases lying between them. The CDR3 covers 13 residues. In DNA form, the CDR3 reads TGTGCCAGCAGCTTAGGGAGTTTAGTTGAGCAGTTCTTC. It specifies CASSLGSLVEQFF. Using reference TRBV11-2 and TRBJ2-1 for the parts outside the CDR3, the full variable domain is EAGVAQSPRYKIIEKRQSVAFWCNPISGHATLYWYQQILGQGPKLLIQFQNNGVVDDSQLPKDRFSAERLKGVDSTLKIQPAKLEDSAVYLCASSLGSLVEQFFGPGTRLTVL.

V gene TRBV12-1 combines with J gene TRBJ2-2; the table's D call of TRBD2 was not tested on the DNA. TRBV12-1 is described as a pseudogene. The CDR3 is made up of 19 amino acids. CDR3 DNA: TGTGCCAGCAGCTCCCACGGACTAGCGGGAGATCCACACACCGGGGAGCTGTTTTTT. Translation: CASSSHGLAGDPHTGELFF.

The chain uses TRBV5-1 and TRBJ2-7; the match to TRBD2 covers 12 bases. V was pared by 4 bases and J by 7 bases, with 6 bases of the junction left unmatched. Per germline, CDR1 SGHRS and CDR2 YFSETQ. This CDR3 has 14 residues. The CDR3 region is CASSPTSGSREQYF. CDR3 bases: TGCGCCAGCAGCCCGACTAGCGGGAGTCGGGAGCAGTACTTC.

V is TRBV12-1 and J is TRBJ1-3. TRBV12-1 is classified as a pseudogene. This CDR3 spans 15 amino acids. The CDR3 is CASSSRLVSGNTIYF. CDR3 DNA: TGTGCCAGCAGCTCGAGACTTGTCTCTGGAAACACCATATATTTT.

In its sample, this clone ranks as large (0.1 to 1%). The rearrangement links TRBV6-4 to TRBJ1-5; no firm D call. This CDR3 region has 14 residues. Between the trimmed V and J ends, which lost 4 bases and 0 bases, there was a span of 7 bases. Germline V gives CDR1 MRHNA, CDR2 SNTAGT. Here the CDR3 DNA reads TGTGCCAGCAGTGCCGTATTTAGCAATCAGCCCCAGCATTTT. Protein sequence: CASSAVFSNQPQHF.

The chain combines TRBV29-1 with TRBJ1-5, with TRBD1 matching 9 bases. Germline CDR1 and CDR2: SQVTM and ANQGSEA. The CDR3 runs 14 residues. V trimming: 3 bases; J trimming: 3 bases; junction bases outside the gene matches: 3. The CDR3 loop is CSVEGQGFNQPQHF. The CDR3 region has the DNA TGCAGCGTTGAGGGACAGGGATTCAATCAGCCCCAGCATTTT. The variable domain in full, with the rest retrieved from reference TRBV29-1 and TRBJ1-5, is SAVISQKPSRDICQRGTSLTIQCQVDSQVTMMFWYRQQPGQSLTLIATANQGSEATYESGFVIDKFPISRPNLTFSTLTVSNMSPEDSSIYLCSVEGQGFNQPQHFGDGTRLSIL.

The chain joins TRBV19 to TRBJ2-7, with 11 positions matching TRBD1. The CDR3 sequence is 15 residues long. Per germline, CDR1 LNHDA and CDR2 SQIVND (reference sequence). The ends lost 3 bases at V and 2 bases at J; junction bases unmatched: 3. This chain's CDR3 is CASSIQDRGPYEQYF. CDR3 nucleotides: TGTGCCAGTAGTATTCAGGACAGGGGGCCCTACGAGCAGTACTTC.

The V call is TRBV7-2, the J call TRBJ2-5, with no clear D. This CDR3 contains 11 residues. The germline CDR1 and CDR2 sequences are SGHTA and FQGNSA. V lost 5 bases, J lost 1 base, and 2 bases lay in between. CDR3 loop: CASSPQETQYF. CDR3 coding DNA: TGTGCCAGCAGCCCCCAAGAGACCCAGTACTTC.

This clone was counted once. CDR3 in amino acids: CASSSSGRLQFF. DNA of the CDR3: TGTGCCAGCTCTTCTAGCGGGAGGTTGCAGTTCTTC. The chain couples TRBV5-8 to TRBJ2-1; 11 bases match TRBD2. Germline CDR1 reads SGHTS; CDR2 reads YDEGEE. J was trimmed by 12 bases and V by 7 bases; bases with no gene match: 6. The CDR3 has 12 residues.

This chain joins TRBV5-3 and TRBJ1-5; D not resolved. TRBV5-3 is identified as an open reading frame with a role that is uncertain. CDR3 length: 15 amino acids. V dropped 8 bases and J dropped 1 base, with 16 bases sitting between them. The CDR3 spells CASSPGVGSNQPQHF. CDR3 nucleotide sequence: TGTGCCAGCAGCCCCGGGGTCGGAAGCAATCAGCCCCAGCATTTT.

CDR3 DNA sequence: TGTGCCAGCAGCAAAGCCCCGTGGGGAGGGAAGTCCTACGAGCAGTACTTC. Amino acid sequence: CASSKAPWGGKSYEQYF. The gene calls are TRBV21-1 and TRBJ2-7; the table's D call of TRBD2 was not tested on the DNA. TRBV21-1 constitutes a pseudogene. This CDR3 has 17 residues.

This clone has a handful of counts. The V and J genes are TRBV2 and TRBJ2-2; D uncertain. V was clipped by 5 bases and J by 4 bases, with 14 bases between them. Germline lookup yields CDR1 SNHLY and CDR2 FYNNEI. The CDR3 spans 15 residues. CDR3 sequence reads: CASSSVPGATGELFF. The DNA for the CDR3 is TGTGCCAGCAGTTCCGTCCCCGGCGCCACCGGGGAGCTGTTTTTT.